What follows is one TCR beta chain and its context. This CDR3 has 13 amino acids. V lost 3 bases and J lost 6, with 7 bases in between. From germline, CDR1 is SGDLS and CDR2 YYNGEE. This sample was taken from a study of blood T cell repertoires in COVID-19. Study information: Samples representing acute and convalescent COVID-19 were sourced from the United States, Italy and Spain.

Using immunoSEQ multiplex PCR, the repertoire was profiled, and TCRdb retains in-frame clones only, with some absent. The data show around 95,000 clones, roughly 80% seen once. Material for sequencing was peripheral blood. The chain is built from TRBV9 and TRBJ1-6; D remains unclear. This receptor was obtained from a woman older than 75 with acute or convalescent COVID-19. The CDR3 loop reads CASSAEVNSPLHF. The CDR3 bases are TGTGCCAGCAGCGCGGAGGTTAATTCACCCCTCCACTTT.